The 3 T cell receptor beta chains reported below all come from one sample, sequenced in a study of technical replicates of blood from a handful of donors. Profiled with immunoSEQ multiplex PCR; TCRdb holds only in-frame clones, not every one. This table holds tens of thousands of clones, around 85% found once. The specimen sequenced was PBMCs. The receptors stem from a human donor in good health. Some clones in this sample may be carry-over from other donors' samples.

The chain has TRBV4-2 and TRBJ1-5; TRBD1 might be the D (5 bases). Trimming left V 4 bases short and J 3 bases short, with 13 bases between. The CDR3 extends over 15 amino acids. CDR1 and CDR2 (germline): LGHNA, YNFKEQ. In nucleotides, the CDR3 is TGTGCCAGCAGCCCGGAGGAGGGGTTCAATCAGCCCCAGCATTTT. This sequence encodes CASSPEEGFNQPQHF.

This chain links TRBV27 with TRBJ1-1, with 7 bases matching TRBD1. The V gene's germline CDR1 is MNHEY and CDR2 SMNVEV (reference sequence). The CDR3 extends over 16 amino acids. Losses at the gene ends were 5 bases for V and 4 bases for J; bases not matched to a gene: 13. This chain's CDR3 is CASSQRTGWRGTEAFF. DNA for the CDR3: TGTGCCAGCAGTCAGAGGACAGGTTGGCGTGGCACTGAAGCTTTCTTT.

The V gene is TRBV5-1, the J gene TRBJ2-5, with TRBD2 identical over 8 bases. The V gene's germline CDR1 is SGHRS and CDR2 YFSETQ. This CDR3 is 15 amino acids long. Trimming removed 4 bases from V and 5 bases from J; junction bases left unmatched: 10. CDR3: CASSLGTSGMETQYF. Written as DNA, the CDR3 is TGCGCCAGCAGCCTGGGGACTAGTGGGATGGAGACCCAGTACTTC.